This entry is about one T cell receptor (beta chain). These data come from a study of blood T cell repertoires in COVID-19. Profiling relied on immunoSEQ multiplex PCR, and the TCRdb table lists in-frame clones only, not all of them. The data contain over 100,000 clones, 65% to 90% of them seen just once; the ten biggest clones take up around 8%. The germline V gene encodes CDR1 MNHEY and CDR2 SVGAGI. V gave up 0 bases and J gave up 6 bases, with 12 bases separating them. The CDR3 is 15 residues long. The source is a woman older than 75 with active or convalescent COVID-19. Sequencing used peripheral blood. This sequence joins TRBV6-5 and TRBJ2-1; maybe TRBD2 (7 bases). The CDR3 here is CASSYSSGTFNEQFF. CDR3 nucleotide sequence: TGTGCCAGCAGTTACTCGAGCGGGACATTCAATGAGCAGTTCTTC.